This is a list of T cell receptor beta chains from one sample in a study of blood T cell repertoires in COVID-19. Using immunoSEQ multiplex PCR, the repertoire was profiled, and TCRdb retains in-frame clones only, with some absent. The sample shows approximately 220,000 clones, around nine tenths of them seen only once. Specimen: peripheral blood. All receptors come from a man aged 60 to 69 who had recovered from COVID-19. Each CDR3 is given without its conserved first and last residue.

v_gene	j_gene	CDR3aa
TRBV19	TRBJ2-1	ASSIHSSTTYNEQF
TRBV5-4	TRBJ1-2	ASSWDRGNNGYT
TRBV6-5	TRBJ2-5	ASSYVDSAGFWY
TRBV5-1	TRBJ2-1	ASRNQGAPSYNEQF
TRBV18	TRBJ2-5	ASSPGTVQETQY
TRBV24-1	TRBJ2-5	ATHSWFGETQY
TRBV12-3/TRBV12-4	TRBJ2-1	ASSLYRADEQF
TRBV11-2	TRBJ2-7	ASTRGGDEQY
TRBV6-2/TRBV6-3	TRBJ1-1	ASSFRVLAGGGGTEAF
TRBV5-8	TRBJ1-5	ASSTGQSMGNQPQH
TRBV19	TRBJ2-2	ASRANGAGELF
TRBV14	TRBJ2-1	ASSLAGAGGYNEQF
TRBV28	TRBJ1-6	ASRGQSGSPLH
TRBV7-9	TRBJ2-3	ASRGTSGLPDTQY
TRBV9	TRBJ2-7	ASSPGLDWEQY
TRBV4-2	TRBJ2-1	ASSKTGAGSYNEQF
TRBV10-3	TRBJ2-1	AITQPGTSNEQF
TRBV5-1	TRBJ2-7	ASSLLTGGYEQY
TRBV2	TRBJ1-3	ASRPRSSAGNTIY
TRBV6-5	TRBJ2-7	ASSYSERLAGVEQY
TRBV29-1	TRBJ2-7	SVIRLLTGSSSYEQY
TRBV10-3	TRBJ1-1	AIRGGQANTEAF
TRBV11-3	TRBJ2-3	ASSRISGLGSDTQY
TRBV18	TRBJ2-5	ASSRQEETQY
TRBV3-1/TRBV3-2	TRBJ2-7	ASKGTAAYEQY
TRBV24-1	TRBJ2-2	ATSDLPGLAGNGELF
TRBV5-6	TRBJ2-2	ASSPPGGMNTGELF
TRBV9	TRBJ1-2	ASSRTGLVNYGYT
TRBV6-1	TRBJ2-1	ASSEELLGPLYNEQF
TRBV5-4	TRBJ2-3	ASRPGTSGSADTQY
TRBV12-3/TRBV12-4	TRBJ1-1	ASTRDSGTEAF
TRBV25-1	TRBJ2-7	ASSESGQGKHEQY
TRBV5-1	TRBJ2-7	ASSLGAGLVEQY
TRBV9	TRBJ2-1	ASGVGQERTI
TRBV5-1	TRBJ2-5	ASSLPQGGQETQY
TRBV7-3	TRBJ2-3	ASSSGISTDTQY
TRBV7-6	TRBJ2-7	ASSLPGGTGPYEQY
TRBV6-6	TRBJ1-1	ASSPTGMNTEAF
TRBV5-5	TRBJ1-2	ASNPGRGEGYGYT
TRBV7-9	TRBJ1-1	ASSLRQGLAF
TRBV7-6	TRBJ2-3	ASSLAGLAGATDTQY
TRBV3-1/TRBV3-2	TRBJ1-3	ASSQLGAGGNTIY